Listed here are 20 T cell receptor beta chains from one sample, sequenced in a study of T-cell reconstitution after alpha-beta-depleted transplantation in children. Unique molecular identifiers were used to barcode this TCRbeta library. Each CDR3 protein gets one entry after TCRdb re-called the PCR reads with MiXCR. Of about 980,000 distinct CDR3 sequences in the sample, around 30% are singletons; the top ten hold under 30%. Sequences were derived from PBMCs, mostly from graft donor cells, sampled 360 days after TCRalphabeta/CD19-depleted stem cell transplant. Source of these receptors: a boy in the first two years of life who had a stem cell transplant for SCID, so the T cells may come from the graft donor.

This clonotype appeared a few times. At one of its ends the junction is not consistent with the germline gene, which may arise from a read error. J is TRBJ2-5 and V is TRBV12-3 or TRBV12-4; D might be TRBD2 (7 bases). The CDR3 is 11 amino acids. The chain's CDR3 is CASSLAGGPHF. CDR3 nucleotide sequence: TGTGCCAGCAGTTTAGCGGGGGGGCCCCACTTC.

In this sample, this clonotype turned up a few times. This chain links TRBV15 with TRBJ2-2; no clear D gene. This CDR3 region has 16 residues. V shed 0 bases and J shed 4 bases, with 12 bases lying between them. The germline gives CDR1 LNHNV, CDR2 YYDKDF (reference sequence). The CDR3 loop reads CATSRDHLTGTGELFF. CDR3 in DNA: TGTGCCACCAGCAGAGATCATTTAACCGGCACCGGGGAGCTGTTTTTT.

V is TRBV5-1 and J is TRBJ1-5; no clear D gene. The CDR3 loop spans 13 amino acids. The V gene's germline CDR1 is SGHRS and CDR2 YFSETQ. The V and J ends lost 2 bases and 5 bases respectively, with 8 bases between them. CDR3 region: CASSFAGYQPQHF. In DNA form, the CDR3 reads TGCGCCAGCAGCTTCGCCGGGTATCAGCCCCAGCATTTT.

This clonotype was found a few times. CDR3 in DNA: TGTGCCAGCAGTTACCGGCCCCCAGGTCTGAGCTCCTATAATTCACCCCTCCACTTT. This translates into CASSYRPPGLSSYNSPLHF. The genes are TRBV6-5 and TRBJ1-6; no reliable D call. Germline CDR1 reads MNHEY; CDR2 reads SVGAGI. Trimming pared 2 bases from V and 0 bases from J, leaving 17 bases between. The CDR3 contains 19 residues.

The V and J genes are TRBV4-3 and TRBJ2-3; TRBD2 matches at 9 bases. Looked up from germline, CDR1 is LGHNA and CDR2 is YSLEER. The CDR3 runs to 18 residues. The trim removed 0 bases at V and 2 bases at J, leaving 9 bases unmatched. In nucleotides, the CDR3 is TGCGCCAGCAGCCAAGATCGGCCTAGCGGGGCGGACACAGATACGCAGTATTTT. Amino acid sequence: CASSQDRPSGADTDTQYF.

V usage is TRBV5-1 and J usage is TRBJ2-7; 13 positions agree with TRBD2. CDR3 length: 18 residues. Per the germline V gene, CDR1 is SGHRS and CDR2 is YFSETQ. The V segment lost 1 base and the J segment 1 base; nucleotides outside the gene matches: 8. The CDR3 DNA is TGCGCCAGCAGCTTGCCCAGGACTAGCGGGGGCTTATCCTACGAGCAGTACTTC. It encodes CASSLPRTSGGLSYEQYF.

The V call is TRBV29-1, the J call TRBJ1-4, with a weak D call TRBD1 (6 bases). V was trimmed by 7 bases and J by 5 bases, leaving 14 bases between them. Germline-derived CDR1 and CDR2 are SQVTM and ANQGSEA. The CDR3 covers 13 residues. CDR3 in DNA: TGCAGCGCCCAACAGGGAACCAATGAAAAACTGTTTTTT. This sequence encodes CSAQQGTNEKLFF.

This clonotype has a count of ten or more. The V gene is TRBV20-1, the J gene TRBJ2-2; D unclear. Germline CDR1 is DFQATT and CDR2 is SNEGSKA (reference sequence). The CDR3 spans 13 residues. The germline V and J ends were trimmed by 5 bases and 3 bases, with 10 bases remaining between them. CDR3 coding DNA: TGCAGTGCTTCGACCACTTACACCGGGGAGCTGTTTTTT. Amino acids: CSASTTYTGELFF.

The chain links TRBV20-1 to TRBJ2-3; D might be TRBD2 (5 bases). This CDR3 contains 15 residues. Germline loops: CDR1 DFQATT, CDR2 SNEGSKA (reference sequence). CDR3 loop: CIIPGNPASTDTQYF. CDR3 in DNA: TGCATCATTCCGGGAAACCCGGCAAGCACAGATACGCAGTATTTT.

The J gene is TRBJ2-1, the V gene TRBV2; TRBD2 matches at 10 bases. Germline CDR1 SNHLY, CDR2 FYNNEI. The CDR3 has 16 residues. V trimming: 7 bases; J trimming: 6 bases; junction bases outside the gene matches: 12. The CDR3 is CASTQTGLAGANEQFF. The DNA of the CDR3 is TGTGCCAGCACACAAACAGGGCTAGCGGGGGCCAATGAGCAGTTCTTC.

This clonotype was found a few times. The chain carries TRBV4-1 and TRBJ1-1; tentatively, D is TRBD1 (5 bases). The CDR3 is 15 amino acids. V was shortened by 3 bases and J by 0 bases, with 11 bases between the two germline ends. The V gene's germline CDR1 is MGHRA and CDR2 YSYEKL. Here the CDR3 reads CASSQGGTMNTEAFF. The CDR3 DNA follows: TGCGCCAGCAGCCAGGGGGGAACCATGAACACTGAAGCTTTCTTT.

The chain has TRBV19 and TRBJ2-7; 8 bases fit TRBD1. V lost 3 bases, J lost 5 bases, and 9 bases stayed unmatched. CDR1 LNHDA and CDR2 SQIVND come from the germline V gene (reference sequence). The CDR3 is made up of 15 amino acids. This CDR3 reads CASSIHRDRINEQYF. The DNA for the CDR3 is TGTGCCAGTAGTATCCACCGGGACAGGATAAACGAGCAGTACTTC.

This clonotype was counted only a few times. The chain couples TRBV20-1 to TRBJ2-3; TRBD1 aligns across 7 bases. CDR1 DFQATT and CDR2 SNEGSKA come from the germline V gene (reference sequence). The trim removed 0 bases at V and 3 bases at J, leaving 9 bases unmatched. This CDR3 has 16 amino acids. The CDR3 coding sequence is TGCAGTGCTAGAGACTCCAGTCGACAGGGAACAGATACGCAGTATTTT. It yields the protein CSARDSSRQGTDTQYF.

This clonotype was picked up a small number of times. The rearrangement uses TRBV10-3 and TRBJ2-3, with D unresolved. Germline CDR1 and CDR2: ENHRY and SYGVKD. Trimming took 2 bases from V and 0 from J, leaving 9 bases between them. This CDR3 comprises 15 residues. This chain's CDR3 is CAISERESSTDTQYF. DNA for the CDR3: TGTGCCATCAGTGAGCGTGAGTCTAGCACAGATACGCAGTATTTT.

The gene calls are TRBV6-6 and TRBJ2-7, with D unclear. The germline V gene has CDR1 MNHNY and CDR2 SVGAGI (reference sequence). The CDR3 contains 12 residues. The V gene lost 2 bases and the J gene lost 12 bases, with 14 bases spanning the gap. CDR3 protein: CASSYGGYWRYF. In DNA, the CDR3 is TGTGCCAGCAGTTACGGCGGCTACTGGAGGTACTTC.

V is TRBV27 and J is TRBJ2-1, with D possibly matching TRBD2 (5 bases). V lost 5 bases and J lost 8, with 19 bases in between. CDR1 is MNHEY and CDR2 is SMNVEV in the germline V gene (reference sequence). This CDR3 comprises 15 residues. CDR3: CASSLKAWAGYEQFF. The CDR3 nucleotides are TGTGCCAGCAGTCTAAAGGCGTGGGCGGGTTATGAGCAGTTCTTC.

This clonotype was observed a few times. CDR3 in amino acids: CASSHHVGQGSSPLHF. The CDR3 coding sequence is TGTGCCAGCAGCCACCATGTAGGGCAGGGAAGTTCACCCCTCCACTTT. The rearrangement joins TRBV12-3 or TRBV12-4 to TRBJ1-6; D might be TRBD1 (5 bases). The V gene lost 6 bases and the J gene lost 9 bases, with 21 bases spanning the gap. The CDR3 is made up of 16 amino acids.

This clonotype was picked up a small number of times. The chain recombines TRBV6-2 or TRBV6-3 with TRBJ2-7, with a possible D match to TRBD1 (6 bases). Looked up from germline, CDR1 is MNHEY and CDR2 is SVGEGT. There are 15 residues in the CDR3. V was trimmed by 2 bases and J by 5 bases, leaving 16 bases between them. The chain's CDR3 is CASSYRRQAPDEQYF. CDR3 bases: TGTGCCAGCAGTTACCGAAGACAGGCCCCCGACGAGCAGTACTTC.

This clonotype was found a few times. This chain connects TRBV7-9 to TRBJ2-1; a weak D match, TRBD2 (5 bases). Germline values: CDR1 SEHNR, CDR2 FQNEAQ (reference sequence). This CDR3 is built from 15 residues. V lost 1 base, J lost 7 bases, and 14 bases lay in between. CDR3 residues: CASSLGWGSGNEQFF. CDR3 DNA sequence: TGTGCCAGCAGCTTAGGATGGGGATCGGGAAATGAGCAGTTCTTC.

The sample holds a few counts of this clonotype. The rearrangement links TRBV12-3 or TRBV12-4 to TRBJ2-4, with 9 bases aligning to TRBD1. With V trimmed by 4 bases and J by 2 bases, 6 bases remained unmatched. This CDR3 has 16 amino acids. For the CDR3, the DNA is TGTGCCAGCAGTTCCGGACAGGGGAGTCCCAAAAACATTCAGTACTTC. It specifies CASSSGQGSPKNIQYF.